Described below is a single T cell receptor (beta chain) sequence and its context. The RNA, about 0.45 to 1 ug, was put through reverse transcription using random hexamers. TCRdb re-derived calls from the immunoSEQ multiplex PCR reads in MiXCR, one entry per CDR3 protein. The sample has 160,000 or so distinct CDR3 sequences, around 94% seen once. This specimen comes from a study of CD8 T cells in Susac syndrome. Germline CDR1 is SQVTM and CDR2 is ANQGSEA. The ends were cut back, 3 bases at V and 4 bases at J, with 12 bases in the middle. The CDR3 contains 13 residues. The sequenced material came from CD4+ T cells from PBMCs. The sequence derives from a human donor with Susac syndrome. The V call is TRBV29-1, the J call TRBJ1-1, with D tentatively TRBD1 (5 bases). This CDR3 reads CSVDRVGRTEAFF. DNA of the CDR3: TGCAGCGTTGACAGGGTGGGGCGCACTGAAGCTTTCTTT.